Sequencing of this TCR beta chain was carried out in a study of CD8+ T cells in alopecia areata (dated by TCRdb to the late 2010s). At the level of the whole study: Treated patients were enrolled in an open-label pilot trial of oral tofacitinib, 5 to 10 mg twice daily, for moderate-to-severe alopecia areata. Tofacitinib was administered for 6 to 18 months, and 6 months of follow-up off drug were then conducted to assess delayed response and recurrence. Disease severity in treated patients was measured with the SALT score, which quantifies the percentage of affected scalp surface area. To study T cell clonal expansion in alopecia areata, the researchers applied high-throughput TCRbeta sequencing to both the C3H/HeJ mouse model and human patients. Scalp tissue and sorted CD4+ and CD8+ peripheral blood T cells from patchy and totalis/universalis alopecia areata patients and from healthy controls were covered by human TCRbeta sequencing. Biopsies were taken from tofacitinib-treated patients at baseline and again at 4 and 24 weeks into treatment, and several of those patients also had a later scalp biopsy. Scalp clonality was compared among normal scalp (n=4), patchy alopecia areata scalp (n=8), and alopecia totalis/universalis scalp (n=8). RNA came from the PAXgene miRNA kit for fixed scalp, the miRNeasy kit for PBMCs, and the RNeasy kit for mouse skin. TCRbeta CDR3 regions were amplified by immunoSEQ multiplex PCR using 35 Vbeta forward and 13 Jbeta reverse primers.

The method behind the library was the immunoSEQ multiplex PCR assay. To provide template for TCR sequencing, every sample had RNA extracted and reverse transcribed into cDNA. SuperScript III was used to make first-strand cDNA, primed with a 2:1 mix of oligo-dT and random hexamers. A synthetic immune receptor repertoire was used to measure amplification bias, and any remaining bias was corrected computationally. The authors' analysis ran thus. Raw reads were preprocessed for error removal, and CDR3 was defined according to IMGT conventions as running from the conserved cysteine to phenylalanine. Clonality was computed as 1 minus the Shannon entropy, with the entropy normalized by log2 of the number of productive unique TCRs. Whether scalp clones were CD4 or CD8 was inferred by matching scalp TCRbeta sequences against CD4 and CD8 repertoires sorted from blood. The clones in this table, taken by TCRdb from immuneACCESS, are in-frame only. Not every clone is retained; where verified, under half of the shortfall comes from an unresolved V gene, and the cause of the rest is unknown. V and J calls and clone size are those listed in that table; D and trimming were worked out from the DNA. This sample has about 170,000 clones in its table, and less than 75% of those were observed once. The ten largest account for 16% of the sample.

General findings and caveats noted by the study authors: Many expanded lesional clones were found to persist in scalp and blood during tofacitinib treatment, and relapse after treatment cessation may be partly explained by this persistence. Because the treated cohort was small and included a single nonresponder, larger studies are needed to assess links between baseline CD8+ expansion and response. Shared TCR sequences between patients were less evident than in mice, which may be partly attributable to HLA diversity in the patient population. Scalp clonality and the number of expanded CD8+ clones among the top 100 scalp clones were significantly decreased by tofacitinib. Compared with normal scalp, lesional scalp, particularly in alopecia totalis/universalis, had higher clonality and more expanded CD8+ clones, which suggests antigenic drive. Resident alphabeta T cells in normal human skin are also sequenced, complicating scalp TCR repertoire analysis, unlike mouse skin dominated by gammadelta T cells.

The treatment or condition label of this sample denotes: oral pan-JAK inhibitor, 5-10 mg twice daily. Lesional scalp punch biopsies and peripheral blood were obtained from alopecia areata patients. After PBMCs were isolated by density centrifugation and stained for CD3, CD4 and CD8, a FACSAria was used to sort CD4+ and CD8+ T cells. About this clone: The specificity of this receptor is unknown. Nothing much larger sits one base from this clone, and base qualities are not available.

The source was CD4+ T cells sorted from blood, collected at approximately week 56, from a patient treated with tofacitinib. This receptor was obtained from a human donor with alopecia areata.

The CDR3 is CATSGVGKQETQYF. The DNA sequence is given as TGTGCCACCAGCGGGGTCGGGAAACAAGAGACCCAGTACTTC. The rearranged chain carries TRBV15 and TRBJ2-5, and TRBD2 may be the D gene, going by 5 matching bases. The junction carries 12 bases between V and J, which are trimmed by 5 bases and 2 bases respectively. The germline V gene encodes CDR1 LNHNV and CDR2 YYDKDF (reference sequence). From the cysteine up to the phenylalanine, the CDR3 has a length of 14 residues. Only the CDR3 region is kept as DNA, spanning 42 bases read in frame from base 1.